These T cell receptor beta chains were read from a single sample in a study of somatic mutations in cytotoxic T cells in rheumatoid arthritis. Measured with immunoSEQ multiplex PCR; TCRdb has only the in-frame clones, and not every one. The table has roughly 16,000 clones, 60% to 85% seen once. Material: CD8+ T cells sorted from blood. The receptors were gathered from an adult with rheumatoid arthritis. Both conserved end residues are part of each CDR3. The D gene is left open where the match is weak. A row's size may be missing; if present it is once, few, many or a size class.

abundance: .
d_gene: .
v_gene: TRBV5-4
j_gene: TRBJ2-5
CDR3nt: TGTGCCAGCAGCCTAGGGTCCGGGAGTCAAGAGACCCAGTACTTC
CDR3aa: CASSLGSGSQETQYF

abundance: .
d_gene: .
v_gene: TRBV6-5
j_gene: TRBJ2-1
CDR3nt: TGTGCCAGCAGTTACGGATCCCTCTGGGGTGAGCAGTTCTTC
CDR3aa: CASSYGSLWGEQFF

abundance: .
d_gene: .
v_gene: TRBV9
j_gene: TRBJ1-1
CDR3nt: TGTGCCAGCAGCAACATGAACACTGAAGCTTTCTTT
CDR3aa: CASSNMNTEAFF

abundance: once
d_gene: TRBD1
v_gene: TRBV6-6
j_gene: TRBJ1-2
CDR3nt: TGTGCCAGCAGTTACCCCGGGACAGCATTCTATGGCTACACCTTC
CDR3aa: CASSYPGTAFYGYTF

abundance: .
d_gene: TRBD1
v_gene: TRBV27
j_gene: TRBJ2-1
CDR3nt: TGTGCCAGCACTCAAATCGACAGGGTTTTGGATGAGCAGTTCTTC
CDR3aa: CASTQIDRVLDEQFF

abundance: .
d_gene: .
v_gene: TRBV18
j_gene: TRBJ1-3
CDR3nt: TGTGCCAGCTCACCATCCACCATATATTTT
CDR3aa: CASSPSTIYF

abundance: .
d_gene: .
v_gene: TRBV5-4
j_gene: TRBJ2-5
CDR3nt: TGTGCCAGCAGCTCGGGACCATCCCAAGAGACCCAGTACTTC
CDR3aa: CASSSGPSQETQYF

abundance: .
d_gene: .
v_gene: TRBV6-4
j_gene: TRBJ2-1
CDR3nt: TGTGCCAGCAGTGACTCAACAACCTACAATGAGCAGTTCTTC
CDR3aa: CASSDSTTYNEQFF

abundance: .
d_gene: .
v_gene: TRBV4-1
j_gene: TRBJ1-2
CDR3nt: TGCGCCAGCAGCAGAACAGATCTTGGAAGCTATGGCTACACCTTC
CDR3aa: CASSRTDLGSYGYTF

abundance: .
d_gene: TRBD1
v_gene: TRBV29-1
j_gene: TRBJ1-2
CDR3nt: TGCAGCGTGGGGGACAGCAACGATATCTATGGCTACACCTTC
CDR3aa: CSVGDSNDIYGYTF

abundance: .
d_gene: .
v_gene: TRBV5-4
j_gene: TRBJ1-1
CDR3nt: TGTGCCAGCAGCTTGGAAGAGAACACTGAAGCTTTCTTT
CDR3aa: CASSLEENTEAFF

abundance: .
d_gene: .
v_gene: TRBV9
j_gene: TRBJ2-7
CDR3nt: TGTGCCAGCAGCGTAGCTGCAGGGACCTACGAGCAGTACTTC
CDR3aa: CASSVAAGTYEQYF

abundance: .
d_gene: .
v_gene: TRBV27
j_gene: TRBJ2-7
CDR3nt: TGTGCCAGCAGTTTGCAGCCGACAGGTTCCGGGGAGCAGTACTTC
CDR3aa: CASSLQPTGSGEQYF

abundance: few
d_gene: TRBD2
v_gene: TRBV7-9
j_gene: TRBJ2-7
CDR3nt: TGTGCCAGCAGCTCATCGAGCGGGGGGCCGGAGGACGAGCAGTACTTC
CDR3aa: CASSSSSGGPEDEQYF

abundance: .
d_gene: TRBD2
v_gene: TRBV7-4
j_gene: TRBJ2-2
CDR3nt: TGTGCCAGCAGCCAACCGGGAGGGAGTAGCGGGAACCTTACAGGAATCGGGGAGCTGTTTTTT
CDR3aa: CASSQPGGSSGNLTGIGELFF

abundance: .
d_gene: .
v_gene: TRBV27
j_gene: TRBJ2-4
CDR3nt: TGTGCCAGCAGCCCGCGGGCGGACATTCAGTACTTC
CDR3aa: CASSPRADIQYF

abundance: .
d_gene: TRBD1
v_gene: TRBV5-1
j_gene: TRBJ2-2
CDR3nt: TGCGCCAGCAGCAAAGGACAGGGGGTCGGGGAGCTGTTTTTT
CDR3aa: CASSKGQGVGELFF

abundance: .
d_gene: .
v_gene: TRBV16
j_gene: TRBJ2-3
CDR3nt: TGTGCCAGCAGCCAATCGAAGTTTAACAGGGAAACAGATACGCAGTATTTT
CDR3aa: CASSQSKFNRETDTQYF

abundance: .
d_gene: .
v_gene: TRBV5-4
j_gene: TRBJ1-5
CDR3nt: TGTGCCAGCAGCTTGGATATCGACCGGGACGGCGTAAATCAGCCCCAGCATTTT
CDR3aa: CASSLDIDRDGVNQPQHF

abundance: .
d_gene: TRBD1
v_gene: TRBV2
j_gene: TRBJ1-2
CDR3nt: TGTGCCATACTACCGGGACAGGGAAATGGCTACACCTTC
CDR3aa: CAILPGQGNGYTF

abundance: .
d_gene: .
v_gene: TRBV5-5
j_gene: TRBJ2-7
CDR3nt: TGTGCTTCAACCGGGACTTCAACCTACGAGCAGTACTTC
CDR3aa: CASTGTSTYEQYF

abundance: .
d_gene: .
v_gene: TRBV7-3
j_gene: TRBJ2-1
CDR3nt: TGTGCCAGCAGCTTAGAGGTTAGCGATGAGCAGTTCTTC
CDR3aa: CASSLEVSDEQFF

abundance: .
d_gene: .
v_gene: TRBV6-5
j_gene: TRBJ1-2
CDR3nt: TGTGCCACCCTACAGGAGCTGGGCGGCTACACCTTC
CDR3aa: CATLQELGGYTF

abundance: .
d_gene: TRBD1
v_gene: TRBV19
j_gene: TRBJ2-7
CDR3nt: TGTGCCAGTAGTATAGCAGGGACAGAGTCCTACGAGCAGTACTTC
CDR3aa: CASSIAGTESYEQYF

abundance: few
d_gene: .
v_gene: TRBV9
j_gene: TRBJ2-1
CDR3nt: TGTGCCAGCAGCGTAGAAGGGAAGGGCAATGAGCAGTTCTTC
CDR3aa: CASSVEGKGNEQFF

abundance: .
d_gene: .
v_gene: TRBV7-3
j_gene: TRBJ2-2
CDR3nt: TGTGCCAGCAGCCTCAGGGAAGTCCCCGGGGAGCTGTTTTTT
CDR3aa: CASSLREVPGELFF

abundance: .
d_gene: .
v_gene: TRBV5-6
j_gene: TRBJ1-3
CDR3nt: TGTGCCAGCAGCACGGGGACACGAGGCTCTGGAAACACCATATATTTT
CDR3aa: CASSTGTRGSGNTIYF

abundance: .
d_gene: TRBD1
v_gene: TRBV18
j_gene: TRBJ2-5
CDR3nt: TGTGCCAGCTCACCATGGGACAGGGGGCAAGAGACCCAGTACTTC
CDR3aa: CASSPWDRGQETQYF

abundance: .
d_gene: .
v_gene: TRBV4-2
j_gene: TRBJ1-3
CDR3nt: TGTGCCAGCAGCCAATCCGGGGCTGGAAACACCATATATTTT
CDR3aa: CASSQSGAGNTIYF

abundance: .
d_gene: .
v_gene: TRBV7-2
j_gene: TRBJ1-2
CDR3nt: TGTGCCAGCAGCTACGGACCTCCCGGTGGCTACACCTTC
CDR3aa: CASSYGPPGGYTF

abundance: .
d_gene: .
v_gene: TRBV14
j_gene: TRBJ1-2
CDR3nt: TGTGCCAGCAGCCAAGATTATTTGTGGGCCAGGGCCGGTTTGGGCTATGGCTACACCTTC
CDR3aa: CASSQDYLWARAGLGYGYTF

abundance: .
d_gene: .
v_gene: TRBV6-5
j_gene: TRBJ2-7
CDR3nt: TGTGCCAGCAGTCAATTAAGGGAGGAGCAGTACTTC
CDR3aa: CASSQLREEQYF

abundance: .
d_gene: TRBD2
v_gene: TRBV2
j_gene: TRBJ2-1
CDR3nt: TGTGCCAGCTTGGGGCGGGGGGATGAGCAGTTCTTC
CDR3aa: CASLGRGDEQFF

abundance: .
d_gene: TRBD1
v_gene: TRBV30
j_gene: TRBJ2-7
CDR3nt: TGTGCCTGGAGTCGTCGGGGACAGGGGGCTGGCGAGCAGTACTTC
CDR3aa: CAWSRRGQGAGEQYF

abundance: .
d_gene: .
v_gene: TRBV14
j_gene: TRBJ1-1
CDR3nt: TGTGCCAGCAGCCAAGTTCACGGATACACTGAAGCTTTCTTT
CDR3aa: CASSQVHGYTEAFF

abundance: .
d_gene: .
v_gene: TRBV2
j_gene: TRBJ2-3
CDR3nt: TGTGCCAGCAGTGAAGGAGGAGGGCTAACAGATACGCAGTATTTT
CDR3aa: CASSEGGGLTDTQYF

abundance: few
d_gene: .
v_gene: TRBV2
j_gene: TRBJ2-7
CDR3nt: TGTGCCAGCAGTGACTCAGCGCGCTACGAGCAGTACTTC
CDR3aa: CASSDSARYEQYF

abundance: medium-sized
d_gene: .
v_gene: TRBV7-4
j_gene: TRBJ1-2
CDR3nt: TGTGCCAGCAGCTCCCGAGAGCCAGGGGTAGGGTATGGCTACACCTTC
CDR3aa: CASSSREPGVGYGYTF

abundance: .
d_gene: TRBD1
v_gene: TRBV18
j_gene: TRBJ2-5
CDR3nt: TGTGCCAGCTCACCACGACAGGGGAAAGAGACCCAGTACTTC
CDR3aa: CASSPRQGKETQYF

abundance: .
d_gene: .
v_gene: TRBV6-5
j_gene: TRBJ2-2
CDR3nt: TGTGCCAGCAGTTTACCCCGATCGAACACCGGGGAGCTGTTTTTT
CDR3aa: CASSLPRSNTGELFF

abundance: .
d_gene: .
v_gene: TRBV7-9
j_gene: TRBJ2-7
CDR3nt: TGTGCCAGCAGCTCCGCGGGTGAACCCTACGAGCAGTACTTC
CDR3aa: CASSSAGEPYEQYF

abundance: .
d_gene: TRBD2
v_gene: TRBV6-4
j_gene: TRBJ2-3
CDR3nt: TGTGCCAGCAGTGACTCGCGGGGGGCAGATACGCAGTATTTT
CDR3aa: CASSDSRGADTQYF

abundance: .
d_gene: .
v_gene: TRBV4-1
j_gene: TRBJ1-5
CDR3nt: TGCGCCAGCAGCCCTCTGGGGCAGGGGATTGGCAATCAGCCCCAGCATTTT
CDR3aa: CASSPLGQGIGNQPQHF

abundance: .
d_gene: TRBD1
v_gene: TRBV6-1
j_gene: TRBJ2-6
CDR3nt: TGTGCCAGCAGTGAGCGACAGGGGGCCCCCCTGACTTTC
CDR3aa: CASSERQGAPLTF

abundance: .
d_gene: .
v_gene: TRBV29-1
j_gene: TRBJ1-2
CDR3nt: TGCAGCGTTGACGGGATCTATGGCTACACCTTC
CDR3aa: CSVDGIYGYTF

abundance: .
d_gene: .
v_gene: TRBV6-4
j_gene: TRBJ2-5
CDR3nt: TGTGCCAGCAGTGCATACAGAGAAGAGACCCAGTACTTC
CDR3aa: CASSAYREETQYF

abundance: .
d_gene: .
v_gene: TRBV25-1
j_gene: TRBJ2-3
CDR3nt: TGTGCCAGCAGTGAATCCCAAACGGGCTATTTAGATACGCAGTATTTT
CDR3aa: CASSESQTGYLDTQYF

abundance: few
d_gene: .
v_gene: TRBV27
j_gene: TRBJ2-7
CDR3nt: TGTGCCAGCAGTTCGTTCGACGGGGCTTACGAGCAGTACTTC
CDR3aa: CASSSFDGAYEQYF